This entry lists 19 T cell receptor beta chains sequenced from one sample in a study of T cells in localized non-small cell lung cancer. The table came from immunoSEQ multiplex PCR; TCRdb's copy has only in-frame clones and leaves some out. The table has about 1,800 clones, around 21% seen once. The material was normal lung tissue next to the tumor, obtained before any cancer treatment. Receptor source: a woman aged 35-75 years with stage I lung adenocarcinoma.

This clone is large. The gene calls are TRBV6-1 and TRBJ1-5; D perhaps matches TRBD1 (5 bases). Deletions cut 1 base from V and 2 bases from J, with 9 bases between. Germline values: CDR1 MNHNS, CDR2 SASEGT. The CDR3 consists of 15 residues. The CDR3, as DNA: TGTGCCAGCAGTGAAGGAGGGGAGGGCAATCAGCCCCAGCATTTT. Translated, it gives CASSEGGEGNQPQHF.

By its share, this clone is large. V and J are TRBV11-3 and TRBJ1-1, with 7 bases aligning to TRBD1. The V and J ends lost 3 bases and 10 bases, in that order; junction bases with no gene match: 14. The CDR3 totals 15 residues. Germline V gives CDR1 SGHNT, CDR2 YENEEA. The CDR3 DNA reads TGTGCCAGCAGCTTGGCCGAGACGGCGAGGGGGCGAGCTTTCTTT. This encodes CASSLAETARGRAFF.

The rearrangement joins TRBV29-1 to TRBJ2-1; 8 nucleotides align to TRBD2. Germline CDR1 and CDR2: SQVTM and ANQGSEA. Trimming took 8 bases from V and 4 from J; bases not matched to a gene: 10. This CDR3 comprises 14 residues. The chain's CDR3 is CSLFLAGGYNEQFF. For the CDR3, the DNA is TGCAGCTTATTCCTGGCGGGGGGTTACAATGAGCAGTTCTTC.

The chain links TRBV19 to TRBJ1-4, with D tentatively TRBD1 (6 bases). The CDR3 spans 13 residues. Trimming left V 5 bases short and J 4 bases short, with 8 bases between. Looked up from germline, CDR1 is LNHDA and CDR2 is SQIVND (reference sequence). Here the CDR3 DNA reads TGTGCCAGTAGTCGGACAGTTAATGAAAAACTGTTTTTT. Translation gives CASSRTVNEKLFF.

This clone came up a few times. CDR3 residues: CASSVEGDYYNEQFF. CDR3 sequence (DNA): TGTGCCAGCAGCGTAGAGGGTGACTACTACAATGAGCAGTTCTTC. V and J are TRBV9 and TRBJ2-1, with D possibly TRBD2 on 5 matching bases. This CDR3 has 15 residues. The ends were cut back, 0 bases at V and 3 bases at J, with 10 bases in the middle. The germline CDR1 and CDR2 sequences are SGDLS and YYNGEE.

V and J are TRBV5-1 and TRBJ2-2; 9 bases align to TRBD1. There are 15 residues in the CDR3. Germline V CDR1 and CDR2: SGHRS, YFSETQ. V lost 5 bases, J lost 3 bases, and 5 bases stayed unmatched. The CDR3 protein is CASRRDRVHTGELFF. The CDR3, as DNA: TGCGCCAGCAGGCGGGACAGGGTTCACACCGGGGAGCTGTTTTTT.

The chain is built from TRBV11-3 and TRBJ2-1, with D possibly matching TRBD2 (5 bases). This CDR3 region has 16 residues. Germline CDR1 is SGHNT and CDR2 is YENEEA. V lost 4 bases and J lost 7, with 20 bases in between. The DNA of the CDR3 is TGTGCCAGCAGCTCAACAAGTGCTTGGGCGGGTAATGAGCAGTTCTTC. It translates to CASSSTSAWAGNEQFF. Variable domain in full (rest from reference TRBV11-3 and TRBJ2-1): EAGVVQSPRYKIIEKKQPVAFWCNPISGHNTLYWYLQNLGQGPELLIRYENEEAVDDSQLPKDRFSAERLKGVDSTLKIQPAELGDSAVYLCASSSTSAWAGNEQFFGPGTRLTVL.

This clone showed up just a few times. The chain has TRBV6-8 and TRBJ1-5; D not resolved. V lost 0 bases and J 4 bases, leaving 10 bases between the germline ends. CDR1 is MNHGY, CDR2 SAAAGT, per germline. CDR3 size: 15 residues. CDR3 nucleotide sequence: TGTGCCAGCAGTTACTCGGGCCGGTCTAATCAGCCCCAGCATTTT. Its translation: CASSYSGRSNQPQHF.

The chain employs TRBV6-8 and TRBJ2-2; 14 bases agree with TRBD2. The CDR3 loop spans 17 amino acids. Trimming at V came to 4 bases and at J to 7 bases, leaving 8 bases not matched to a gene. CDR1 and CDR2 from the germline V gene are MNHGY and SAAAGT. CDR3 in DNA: TGTGCCAGCAGTTTATACGGGACTAGCGGGGGCGGCGGGGAGCTGTTTTTT. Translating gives CASSLYGTSGGGGELFF.

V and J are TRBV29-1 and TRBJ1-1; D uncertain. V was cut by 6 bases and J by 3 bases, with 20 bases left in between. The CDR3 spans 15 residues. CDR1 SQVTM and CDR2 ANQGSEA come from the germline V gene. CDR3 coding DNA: TGCAGCGTCCAAAAACCCGACGGAACCTACACTGAAGCTTTCTTT. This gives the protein CSVQKPDGTYTEAFF. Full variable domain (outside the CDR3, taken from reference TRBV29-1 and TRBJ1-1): SAVISQKPSRDICQRGTSLTIQCQVDSQVTMMFWYRQQPGQSLTLIATANQGSEATYESGFVIDKFPISRPNLTFSTLTVSNMSPEDSSIYLCSVQKPDGTYTEAFFGQGTRLTVV.

As DNA, the CDR3 is TGTGCCAGCAGCCCAACCGGGACAGGGGGCTTCTATGGCTACACCTTC. It yields the protein CASSPTGTGGFYGYTF. The chain combines TRBV6-8 with TRBJ1-2; 12 nucleotides match TRBD1. The CDR3 runs 16 residues. Looked up from germline, CDR1 is MNHGY and CDR2 is SAAAGT. The V segment lost 6 bases and the J segment 4 bases; nucleotides outside the gene matches: 9.

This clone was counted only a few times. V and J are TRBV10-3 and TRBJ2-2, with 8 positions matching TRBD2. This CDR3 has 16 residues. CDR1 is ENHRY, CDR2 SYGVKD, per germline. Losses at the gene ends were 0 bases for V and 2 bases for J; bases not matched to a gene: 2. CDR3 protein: CAISESRGANTGELFF. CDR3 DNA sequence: TGTGCCATCAGTGAGTCGCGGGGGGCCAACACCGGGGAGCTGTTTTTT.

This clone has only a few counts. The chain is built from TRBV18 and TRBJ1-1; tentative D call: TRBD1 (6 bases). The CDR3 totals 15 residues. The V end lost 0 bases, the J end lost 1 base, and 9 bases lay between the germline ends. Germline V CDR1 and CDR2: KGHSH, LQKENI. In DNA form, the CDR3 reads TGTGCCAGCTCACCACCGGGGGCCAAGAACACTGAAGCTTTCTTT. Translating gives CASSPPGAKNTEAFF.

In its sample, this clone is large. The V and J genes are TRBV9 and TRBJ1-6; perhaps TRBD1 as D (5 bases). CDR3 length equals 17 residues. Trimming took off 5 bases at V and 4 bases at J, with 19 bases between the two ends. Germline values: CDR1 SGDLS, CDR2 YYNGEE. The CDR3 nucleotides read TGTGCCAGCAGTCGCGGGGCAGACACTTCTTATAATTCACCCCTCCACTTT. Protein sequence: CASSRGADTSYNSPLHF.

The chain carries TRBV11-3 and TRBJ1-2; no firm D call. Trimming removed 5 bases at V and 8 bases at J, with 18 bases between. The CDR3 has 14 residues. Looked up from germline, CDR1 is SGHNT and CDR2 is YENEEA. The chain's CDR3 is CASSTSSQMDGYTF. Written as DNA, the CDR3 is TGTGCCAGCAGCACAAGCTCGCAGATGGACGGCTACACCTTC.

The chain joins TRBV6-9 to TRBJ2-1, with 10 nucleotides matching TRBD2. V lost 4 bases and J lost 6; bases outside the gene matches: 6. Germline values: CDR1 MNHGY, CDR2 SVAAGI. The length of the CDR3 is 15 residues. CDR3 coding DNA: TGTGCCAGCAGTTTAAGGAGCGGGGGGGCCAATGAGCAGTTCTTC. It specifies CASSLRSGGANEQFF.

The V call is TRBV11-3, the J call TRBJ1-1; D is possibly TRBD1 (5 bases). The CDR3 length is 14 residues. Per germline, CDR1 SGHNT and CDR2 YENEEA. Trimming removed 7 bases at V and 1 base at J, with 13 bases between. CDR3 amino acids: CASTAGFSNTEAFF. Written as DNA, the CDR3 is TGTGCCAGCACCGCAGGGTTCTCGAACACTGAAGCTTTCTTT.

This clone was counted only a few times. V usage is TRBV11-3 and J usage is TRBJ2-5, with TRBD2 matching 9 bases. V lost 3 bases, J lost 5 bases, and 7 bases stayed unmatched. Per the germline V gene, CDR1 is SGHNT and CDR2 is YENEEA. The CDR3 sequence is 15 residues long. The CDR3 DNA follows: TGTGCCAGCAGCTTTGGACTAGCGAAAATGGAGACCCAGTACTTC. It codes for CASSFGLAKMETQYF.

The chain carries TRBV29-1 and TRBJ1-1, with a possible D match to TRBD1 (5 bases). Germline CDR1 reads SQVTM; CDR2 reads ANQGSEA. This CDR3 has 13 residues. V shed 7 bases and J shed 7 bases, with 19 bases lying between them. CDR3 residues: CSAFNEQAFEAFF. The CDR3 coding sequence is TGCAGCGCCTTTAACGAACAGGCTTTTGAAGCTTTCTTT.